The sample holds a few counts of the clone carrying this T cell receptor (beta chain). In germline, CDR1 is SNHLY, CDR2 FYNNEI. This CDR3 contains 14 residues. V lost 4 bases, J lost 6 bases, and 5 bases stayed unmatched. Time point here: patch test 1, 2 weeks after DPC sensitization. Treatment reported: therapeutic diphenylcyclopropenone sensitization with weekly scalp DPC. Total RNA was isolated from whole blood that had not been fractionated. This entry is derived from a study of human T cells and chemical hapten exposure. TCRdb re-derived calls from the RACE reads in MiXCR, one entry per CDR3 protein. The table has about 37,000 distinct CDR3 sequences, more than 6% seen once.

This receptor was identified in a woman in her 30s with alopecia areata. Some clones in this sample may be carry-over from other donors' samples. This specimen consisted of whole blood, obtained in connection with sensitization to the hapten diphenylcyclopropenone (DPC). V gene TRBV2 combines with J gene TRBJ2-2; 7 bases are a match to TRBD1. CDR3 sequence: CASSGQGLAGELFF. The DNA of the CDR3 is TGTGCCAGCAGTGGACAGGGCTTGGCCGGGGAGCTGTTTTTT. The entire variable domain, with the rest obtained from reference TRBV2 and TRBJ2-2, is as follows: EPEVTQTPSHQVTQMGQEVILRCVPISNHLYFYWYRQILGQKVEFLVSFYNNEISEKSEIFDDQFSVERPDGSNFTLKIRSTKLEDSAMYFCASSGQGLAGELFFGEGSRLTVL.